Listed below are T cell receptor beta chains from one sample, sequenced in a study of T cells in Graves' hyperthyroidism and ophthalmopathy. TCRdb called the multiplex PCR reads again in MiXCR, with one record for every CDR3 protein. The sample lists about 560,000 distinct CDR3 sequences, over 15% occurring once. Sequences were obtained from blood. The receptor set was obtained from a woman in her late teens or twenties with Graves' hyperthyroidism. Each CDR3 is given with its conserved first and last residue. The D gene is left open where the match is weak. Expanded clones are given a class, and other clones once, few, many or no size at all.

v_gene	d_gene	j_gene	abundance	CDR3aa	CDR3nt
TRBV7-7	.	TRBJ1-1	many	CASSLDSGGEAFF	TGTGCTAGCAGCTTAGATTCCGGAGGTGAAGCTTTCTTT
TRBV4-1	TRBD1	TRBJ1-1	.	CASSLGTGSEAFF	TGCGCCAGCAGCCTCGGGACAGGGAGTGAAGCTTTCTTT
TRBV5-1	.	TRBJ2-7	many	CASSFRGGEQYF	TGCGCCAGCAGCTTCAGGGGGGGCGAGCAGTACTTC
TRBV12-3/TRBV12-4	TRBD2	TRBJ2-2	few	CASRPGFSGGDTGELFF	TGTGCCAGCAGACCCGGGTTCAGCGGGGGGGACACCGGGGAGCTGTTTTTT
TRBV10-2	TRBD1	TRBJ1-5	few	CASSWTGVGNQPQHF	TGCGCCAGCAGTTGGACAGGGGTGGGCAATCAGCCCCAGCATTTT
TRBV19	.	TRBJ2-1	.	CASTSTRGNNEQFF	TGTGCCAGTACCTCGACTAGGGGAAACAATGAGCAGTTCTTC
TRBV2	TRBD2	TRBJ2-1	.	CASRAKTTSAYNEQFF	TGTGCCAGCAGGGCTAAAACGACTAGCGCCTACAATGAGCAGTTCTTC
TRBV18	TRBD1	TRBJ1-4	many	CASSLRQGEEKLFF	TGTGCCAGCTCACTCCGACAGGGAGAGGAAAAACTGTTTTTT
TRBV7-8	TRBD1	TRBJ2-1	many	CASSIPNRGHNEQFF	TGTGCCAGCAGCATACCTAACAGGGGTCACAATGAGCAGTTCTTC
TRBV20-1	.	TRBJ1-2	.	CSARDPGKANYGYTF	TGCAGTGCTAGAGATCCCGGCAAGGCCAACTATGGCTACACCTTC
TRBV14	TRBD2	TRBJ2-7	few	CASSQGGSGTYEQYF	TGTGCCAGCAGCCAAGGTGGTAGCGGGACTTACGAGCAGTACTTC
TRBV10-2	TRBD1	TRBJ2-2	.	CASQTGGTGELFF	TGCGCCAGCCAAACAGGGGGCACCGGGGAGCTGTTTTTT
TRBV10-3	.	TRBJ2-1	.	CATEGEGYNEQFF	TGTGCCACCGAGGGGGAGGGTTACAATGAGCAGTTCTTC
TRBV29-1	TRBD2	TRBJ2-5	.	CSVPGLAVVQETQYF	TGCAGCGTTCCCGGACTAGCTGTTGTACAAGAGACCCAGTACTTC
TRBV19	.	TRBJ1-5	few	CASSIVNQPQHF	TGTGCCAGTAGTATTGTAAATCAGCCCCAGCATTTT
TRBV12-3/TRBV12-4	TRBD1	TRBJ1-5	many	CASSPIGQGAGQPQHF	TGTGCCAGCAGTCCCATTGGACAGGGGGCAGGTCAGCCCCAGCATTTT
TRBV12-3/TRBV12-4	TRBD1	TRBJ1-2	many	CASSTIDRVAGYTF	TGTGCCAGCAGCACTATTGACAGGGTTGCTGGCTACACCTTC
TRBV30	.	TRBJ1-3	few	CAWTVSGNTIYF	TGTGCCTGGACAGTCTCTGGAAACACCATATATTTT
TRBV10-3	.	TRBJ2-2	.	CAISVGSGDTGELFF	TGTGCCATCAGTGTAGGGTCAGGTGACACCGGGGAGCTGTTTTTT
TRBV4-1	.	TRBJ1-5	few	CASSQGGGQPQHF	TGCGCCAGCAGCCAAGGGGGCGGGCAGCCCCAGCATTTT
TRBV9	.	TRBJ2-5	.	CASSLSGVYQETQYF	TGTGCCAGCAGCCTCAGTGGGGTGTACCAAGAGACCCAGTACTTC
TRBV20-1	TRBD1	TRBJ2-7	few	CSAKGQGAYEQYF	TGCAGTGCGAAAGGGCAGGGGGCTTACGAGCAGTACTTC
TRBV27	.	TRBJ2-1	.	CASSYKPEGNEQFF	TGTGCCAGCAGTTACAAGCCGGAAGGTAATGAGCAGTTCTTC
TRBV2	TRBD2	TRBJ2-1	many	CASSESRGRRNEQFF	TGTGCCAGCAGTGAGTCCCGCGGGAGAAGAAATGAGCAGTTCTTC
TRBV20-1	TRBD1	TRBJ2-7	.	CSARETGGFYEQYF	TGCAGTGCTAGAGAGACAGGGGGATTCTACGAGCAGTACTTC
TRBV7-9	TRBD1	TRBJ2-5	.	CASSPDRGHRETQYF	TGTGCCAGCAGCCCGGACAGGGGGCACCGAGAGACCCAGTACTTC
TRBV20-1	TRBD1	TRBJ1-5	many	CSAIQGAGNQPQHF	TGCAGTGCTATCCAGGGGGCTGGCAATCAGCCCCAGCATTTT
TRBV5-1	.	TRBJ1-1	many	CASSFAGTQNTEAFF	TGCGCCAGCAGCTTTGCCGGGACACAGAACACTGAAGCTTTCTTT
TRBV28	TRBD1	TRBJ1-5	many	CASSSHSGGGNQPQHF	TGTGCCAGCAGCTCCCACTCAGGGGGCGGAAATCAGCCCCAGCATTTT
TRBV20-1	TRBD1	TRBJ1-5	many	CSASAFRGSNQPQHF	TGCAGTGCTAGTGCTTTCAGGGGGAGCAATCAGCCCCAGCATTTT
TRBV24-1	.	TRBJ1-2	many	CATSETTSYGYTF	TGTGCCACCAGCGAAACGACATCCTATGGCTACACCTTC
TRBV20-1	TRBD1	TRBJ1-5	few	CSALTGTADQPQHF	TGCAGTGCTTTGACCGGGACAGCAGATCAGCCCCAGCATTTT
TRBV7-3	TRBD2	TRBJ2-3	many	CASSLLAGSADTQYF	TGTGCCAGCAGCTTATTAGCGGGGAGCGCAGATACGCAGTATTTT
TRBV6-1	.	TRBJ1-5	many	CASSDLTGSNQPQHF	TGTGCCAGCAGTGACCTCACAGGTAGCAATCAGCCCCAGCATTTT
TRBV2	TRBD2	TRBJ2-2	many	CASSFRAGGPSTGELFF	TGTGCCAGCAGTTTTAGAGCGGGAGGGCCTTCCACCGGGGAGCTGTTTTTT
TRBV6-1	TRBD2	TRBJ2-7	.	CASSSGGSFSYEQYF	TGTGCCAGCAGCTCTGGCGGGAGCTTCTCCTACGAGCAGTACTTC
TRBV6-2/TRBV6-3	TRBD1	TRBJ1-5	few	CASSSETGPQPQHF	TGTGCCAGCAGTTCGGAGACAGGGCCTCAGCCCCAGCATTTT
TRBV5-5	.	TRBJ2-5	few	CASSFLGMGLQETQYF	TGTGCCAGCAGCTTTCTGGGGATGGGACTCCAAGAGACCCAGTACTTC
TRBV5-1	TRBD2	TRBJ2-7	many	CASRSLTSGRSDEQYF	TGCGCCAGCAGATCCCTGACTAGCGGGAGATCGGACGAGCAGTACTTC
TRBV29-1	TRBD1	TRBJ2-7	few	CSVGTPRTGGEQYF	TGCAGCGTTGGGACCCCTAGGACAGGTGGCGAGCAGTACTTC
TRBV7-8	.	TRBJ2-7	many	CASSLAFLGPYEQYF	TGTGCCAGCAGCTTAGCGTTTCTGGGACCCTACGAGCAGTACTTC
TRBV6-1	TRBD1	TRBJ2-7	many	CASSETGWGVESYEQYF	TGTGCCAGCAGTGAGACAGGGTGGGGAGTGGAATCCTACGAGCAGTACTTC
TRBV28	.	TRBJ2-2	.	CASSSGLPLTGELFF	TGTGCCAGCAGTTCGGGACTGCCACTCACCGGGGAGCTGTTTTTT
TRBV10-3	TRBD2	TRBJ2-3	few	CAISDPGLAGGTDTQYF	TGTGCCATCAGTGATCCCGGACTAGCGGGGGGCACAGATACGCAGTATTTT
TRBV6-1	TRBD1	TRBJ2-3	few	CASSFPGQGASDTQYF	TGTGCCAGCAGTTTTCCGGGACAGGGGGCCTCGGATACGCAGTATTTT
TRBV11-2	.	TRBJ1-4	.	CASSRASGEKLFF	TGTGCCAGCAGCCGGGCCTCGGGTGAAAAACTGTTTTTT
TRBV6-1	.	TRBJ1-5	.	CASSEAGRNQPQHF	TGTGCCAGCAGTGAAGCGGGGCGCAATCAGCCCCAGCATTTT
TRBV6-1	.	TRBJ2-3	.	CASRPLAEDTQYF	TGTGCCAGCAGGCCACTAGCAGAAGATACGCAGTATTTT
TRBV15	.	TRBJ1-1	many	CATSRCPSGGAGRDMNTEAFF	TGTGCCACCAGCAGATGTCCCTCGGGCGGCGCAGGGCGAGACATGAACACTGAAGCTTTCTTT
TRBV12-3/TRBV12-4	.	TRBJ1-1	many	CASTRTSGVWGTEAFF	TGTGCCAGCACCCGAACCTCGGGGGTCTGGGGCACTGAAGCTTTCTTT
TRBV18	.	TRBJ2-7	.	CASSPTRGWGASGEQYF	TGTGCCAGCTCACCCACACGTGGGTGGGGGGCTTCGGGGGAGCAGTACTTC
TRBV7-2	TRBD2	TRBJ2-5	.	CASRQGLVVYF	TGTGCCAGCAGACAAGGACTAGTTGTGTACTTC
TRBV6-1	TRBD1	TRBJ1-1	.	CASSLDRAPGRASTEAFF	TGTGCCAGCAGTCTGGACAGGGCCCCAGGCCGGGCGAGCACTGAAGCTTTCTTT
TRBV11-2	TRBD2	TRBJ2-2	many	CASSPEGTSAANTGELFF	TGTGCCAGCAGCCCGGAGGGGACTAGCGCAGCGAACACCGGGGAGCTGTTTTTT
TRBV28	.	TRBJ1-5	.	CASSFNSRRQPQHF	TGTGCCAGCAGTTTTAACAGTCGTCGGCAGCCCCAGCATTTT